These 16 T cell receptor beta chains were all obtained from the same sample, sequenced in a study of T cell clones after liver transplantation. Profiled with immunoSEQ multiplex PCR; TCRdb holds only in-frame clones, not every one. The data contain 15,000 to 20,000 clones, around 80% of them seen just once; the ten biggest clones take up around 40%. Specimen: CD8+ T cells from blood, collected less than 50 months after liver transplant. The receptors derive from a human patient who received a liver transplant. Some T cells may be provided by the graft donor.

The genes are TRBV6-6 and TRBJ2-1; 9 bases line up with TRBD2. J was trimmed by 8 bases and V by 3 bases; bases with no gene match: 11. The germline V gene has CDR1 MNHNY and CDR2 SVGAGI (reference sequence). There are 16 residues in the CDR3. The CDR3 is CASSYPSGGPSDEQFF. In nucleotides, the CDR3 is TGTGCCAGCAGTTATCCGAGCGGGGGGCCTTCCGATGAGCAGTTCTTC.

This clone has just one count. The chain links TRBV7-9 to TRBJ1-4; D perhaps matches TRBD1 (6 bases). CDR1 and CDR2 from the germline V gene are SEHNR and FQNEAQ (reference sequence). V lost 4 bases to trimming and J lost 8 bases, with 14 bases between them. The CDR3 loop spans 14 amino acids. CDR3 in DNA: TGTGCCAGCAGCTGCCGGGACATAAGAGAAAAACTGTTTTTT. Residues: CASSCRDIREKLFF.

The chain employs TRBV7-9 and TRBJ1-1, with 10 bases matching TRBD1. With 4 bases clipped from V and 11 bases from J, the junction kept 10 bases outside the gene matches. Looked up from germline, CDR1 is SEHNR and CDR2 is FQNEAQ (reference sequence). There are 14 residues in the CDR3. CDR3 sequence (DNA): TGTGCCAGCAGCTCCGGGACAGGGGAAATTTCTGCTTTCTTT. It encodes CASSSGTGEISAFF.

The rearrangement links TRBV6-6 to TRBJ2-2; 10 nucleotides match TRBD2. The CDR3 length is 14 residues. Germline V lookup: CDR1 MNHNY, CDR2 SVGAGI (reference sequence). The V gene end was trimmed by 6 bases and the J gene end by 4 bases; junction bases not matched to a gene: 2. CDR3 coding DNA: TGTGCCAGCAGAAGCGGGGGGGTCACCGGGGAGCTGTTTTTT. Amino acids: CASRSGGVTGELFF.

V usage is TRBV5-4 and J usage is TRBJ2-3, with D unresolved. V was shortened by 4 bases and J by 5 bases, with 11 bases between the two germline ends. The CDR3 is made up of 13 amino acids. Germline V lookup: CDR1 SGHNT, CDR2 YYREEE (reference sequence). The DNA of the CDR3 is TGTGCCAGCAGCGAATATGTGGGAGATACGCAGTATTTT. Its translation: CASSEYVGDTQYF.

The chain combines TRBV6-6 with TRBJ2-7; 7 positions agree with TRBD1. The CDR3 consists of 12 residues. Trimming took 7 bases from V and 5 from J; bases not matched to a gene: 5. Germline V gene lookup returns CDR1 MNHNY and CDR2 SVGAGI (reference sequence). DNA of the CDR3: TGTGCCAGCACGGGACAGCTCAACGAGCAGTACTTC. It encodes CASTGQLNEQYF.

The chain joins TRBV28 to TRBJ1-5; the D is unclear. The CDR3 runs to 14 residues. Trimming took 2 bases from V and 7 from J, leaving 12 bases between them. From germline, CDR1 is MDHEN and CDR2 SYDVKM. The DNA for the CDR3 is TGTGCCAGCAGTTTAAGCCGGGTTGGGCAGCCCCAGCATTTT. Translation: CASSLSRVGQPQHF.

The CDR3, as DNA: TGTGCTAGTGGCCGCTCGAGCTCCTACAATGAGCAGTTCTTC. It translates to CASGRSSSYNEQFF. The chain is built from TRBV12-5 and TRBJ2-1; D gene uncertain. Per the germline V gene, CDR1 is LGHNT and CDR2 is FRNRAP. There are 14 residues in the CDR3. V lost 6 bases to trimming and J lost 0 bases, with 9 bases between them. Drawing the rest from reference TRBV12-5 and TRBJ2-1, the complete variable domain is DARVTQTPRHKVTEMGQEVTMRCQPILGHNTVFWYRQTMMQGLELLAYFRNRAPLDDSGMPKDRFSAEMPDATLATLKIQPSEPRDSAVYFCASGRSSSYNEQFFGPGTRLTVL.

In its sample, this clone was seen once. CDR3 amino acids: CASSLYSGSSTDTQYF. The CDR3 bases are TGTGCCAGCAGTTTATATAGCGGGTCTAGCACAGATACGCAGTATTTT. V usage is TRBV27 and J usage is TRBJ2-3; 7 bases fit TRBD2. Trimming removed 1 base from V and 0 bases from J; junction bases left unmatched: 4. Per the germline V gene, CDR1 is MNHEY and CDR2 is SMNVEV (reference sequence). The CDR3 contains 16 residues.

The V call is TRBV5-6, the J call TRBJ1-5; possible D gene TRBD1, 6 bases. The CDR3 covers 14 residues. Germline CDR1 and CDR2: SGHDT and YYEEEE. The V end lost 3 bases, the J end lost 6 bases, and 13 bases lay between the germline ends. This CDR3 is CASSSSGAVQPQHF. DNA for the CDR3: TGTGCCAGCAGCTCATCAGGGGCGGTTCAGCCCCAGCATTTT.

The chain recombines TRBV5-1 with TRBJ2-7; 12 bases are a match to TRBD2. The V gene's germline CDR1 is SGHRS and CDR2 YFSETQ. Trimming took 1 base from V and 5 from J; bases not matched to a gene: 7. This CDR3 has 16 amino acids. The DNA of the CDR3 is TGCGCCAGCAGCTTGAGTCTAGCGGGGGGGATAAACGAGCAGTACTTC. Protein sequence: CASSLSLAGGINEQYF.

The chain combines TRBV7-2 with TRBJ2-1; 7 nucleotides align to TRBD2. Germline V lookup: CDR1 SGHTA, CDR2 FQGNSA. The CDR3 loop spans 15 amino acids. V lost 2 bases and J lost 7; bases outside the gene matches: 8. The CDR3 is CASSLSGAVLNEQFF. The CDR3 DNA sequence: TGTGCCAGCAGCTTAAGCGGGGCGGTCCTTAATGAGCAGTTCTTC.

Written as DNA, the CDR3 is TGTGCCAGCAGCGGAGGGGGGGCAGGGACCCAGTACTTC. Protein product: CASSGGGAGTQYF. This rearrangement joins TRBV9 to TRBJ2-5; perhaps TRBD2 as D (7 bases). Between the trimmed V and J ends, which lost 3 bases and 7 bases, there was a span of 13 bases. The CDR3 totals 13 residues. The germline gives CDR1 SGDLS, CDR2 YYNGEE.

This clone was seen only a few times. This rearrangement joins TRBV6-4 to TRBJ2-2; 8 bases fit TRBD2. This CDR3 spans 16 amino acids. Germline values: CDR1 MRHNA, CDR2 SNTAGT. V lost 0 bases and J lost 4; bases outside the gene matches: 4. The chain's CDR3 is CASSDSAGGATGELFF. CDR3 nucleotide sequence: TGTGCCAGCAGTGACTCGGCCGGGGGGGCCACCGGGGAGCTGTTTTTT.

CDR3 nucleotides: TGTGCCAGCAGTTACGCCATCATGAACACTGAAGCTTTCTTT. Amino acids: CASSYAIMNTEAFF. This chain joins TRBV6-5 and TRBJ1-1; D is uncertain. CDR3 length: 14 amino acids. CDR1 MNHEY and CDR2 SVGAGI come from the germline V gene. V lost 2 bases and J 0 bases, leaving 7 bases between the germline ends.

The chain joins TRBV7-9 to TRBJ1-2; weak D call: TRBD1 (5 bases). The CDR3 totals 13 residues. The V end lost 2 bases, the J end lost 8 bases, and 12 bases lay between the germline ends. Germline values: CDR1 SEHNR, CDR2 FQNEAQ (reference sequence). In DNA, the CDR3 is TGTGCCAGCAGCTTACAGGGACTGGGGGGCTACACCTTC. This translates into CASSLQGLGGYTF.